The 17 T cell receptor beta chains listed next were all sequenced from one sample in a study of blood T cell repertoires in COVID-19. Only in-frame clones appear in the TCRdb table, and some are missing; sequencing was by immunoSEQ multiplex PCR. The sample shows under 200,000 clones, 88% of them seen only once. The sequenced sample was peripheral blood. These receptors were obtained from a man in his 70s with active or convalescent COVID-19.

This clone appeared a few times. This chain links TRBV6-1 with TRBJ1-6, with D unclear. CDR1 and CDR2 from the germline V gene are MNHNS and SASEGT. V lost 8 bases and J lost 7, with 12 bases in between. This CDR3 region has 13 residues. The CDR3 region has the DNA TGTGCCAGCCGGCGCGGGATAAATTCACCCCTCCACTTT. Its protein product is CASRRGINSPLHF.

The chain links TRBV6-5 to TRBJ2-5, with TRBD2 identical over 7 bases. V lost 11 bases, J lost 3 bases, and 15 bases stayed unmatched. This CDR3 is built from 15 residues. Per the germline V gene, CDR1 is MNHEY and CDR2 is SVGAGI. In DNA, the CDR3 is TGTGCCGGGGCTAGGGGAGGGAGGGTGGAAGAGACCCAGTACTTC. Protein sequence: CAGARGGRVEETQYF.

The chain employs TRBV14 and TRBJ1-2; 7 bases are shared with TRBD1. The CDR3 runs 18 residues. In germline, CDR1 is SGHDN, CDR2 FVKESK. V was clipped by 2 bases and J by 3 bases; unmatched bases: 15. In DNA, the CDR3 is TGTGCCAGCAGCCAACTTCCGGGACAGTACTCAGGATACTATGGCTACACCTTC. Amino acids: CASSQLPGQYSGYYGYTF.

This clone was seen only once. The chain recombines TRBV10-3 with TRBJ2-1; TRBD2 agrees at 13 bases. V shed 10 bases and J 7 bases; nucleotides not matched to a gene: 4. CDR1 and CDR2 (germline): ENHRY, SYGVKD. This CDR3 is built from 13 residues. The CDR3 region is CATRLAGGNEQFF. In DNA form, the CDR3 reads TGTGCCACTCGACTAGCGGGGGGAAATGAGCAGTTCTTC.

The rearrangement links TRBV25-1 to TRBJ1-1, with D uncertain. The CDR3 spans 12 residues. Trimming left V 7 bases short and J 5 bases short, with 11 bases between. CDR1 is MGHDK and CDR2 is SYGVNS in the germline V gene. This CDR3 is CASTLGGTEAFF. DNA for the CDR3: TGTGCCAGCACCCTAGGAGGGACTGAAGCTTTCTTT.

Only one count was recorded for this clone. The V and J genes are TRBV7-9 and TRBJ2-5; TRBD1 matches 7 bases. Germline CDR1 SEHNR, CDR2 FQNEAQ (reference sequence). Trimming at V came to 0 bases and at J to 2 bases, leaving 6 bases not matched to a gene. CDR3 length: 16 residues. The CDR3 bases are TGTGCCAGCAGCTTAGCCACCTGGGACAGACAAGAGACCCAGTACTTC. Translation: CASSLATWDRQETQYF.

The rearrangement joins TRBV5-1 to TRBJ2-7; 10 bases are a match to TRBD1. The CDR3 is 13 amino acids. The trim removed 0 bases at V and 6 bases at J, leaving 0 bases unmatched. Germline-derived CDR1 and CDR2 are SGHRS and YFSETQ. CDR3 region: CASSLGDRGEQYF. The DNA of the CDR3 is TGCGCCAGCAGCTTGGGGGACAGGGGCGAGCAGTACTTC.

The rearrangement links TRBV7-2 to TRBJ2-7; TRBD1 is a possible D gene (7 bases). This CDR3 spans 16 amino acids. Trimming took 10 bases from V and 6 from J, leaving 28 bases between them. Per germline, CDR1 SGHTA and CDR2 FQGNSA. CDR3 amino acids: CANSPLGGGLLSEQYF. The CDR3 nucleotides are TGTGCCAATTCCCCGTTAGGAGGGGGCCTGTTGAGCGAGCAGTACTTC.

This clone occurred once. The chain couples TRBV4-3 to TRBJ1-2, with 7 nucleotides matching TRBD1. With 3 bases clipped from V and 4 bases from J, the junction kept 8 bases outside the gene matches. Looked up from germline, CDR1 is LGHNA and CDR2 is YSLEER. The CDR3 runs 15 residues. In DNA form, the CDR3 reads TGCGCCAGCAGCCAGATGGGACAGCCGACCTATGGCTACACCTTC. Amino acid sequence: CASSQMGQPTYGYTF.

The chain links TRBV21-1 to TRBJ2-7; the D call of TRBD2 is as the table states it, not checked on the DNA. TRBV21-1 is classified as a pseudogene. The CDR3 is made up of 15 amino acids. The CDR3 nucleotides are TGTGCCAGCAGCCTTGGGAAACTAGTCCAAGTCGAGCAGTACTTC. It is translated as CASSLGKLVQVEQYF.

The gene calls are TRBV29-1 and TRBJ1-3; no definite D call. Germline V gene sequence: CDR1 SQVTM, CDR2 ANQGSEA. The CDR3 runs 12 residues. V was clipped by 4 bases and J by 1 base, with 5 bases between them. This CDR3 reads CSVGLSGNTIYF. CDR3 coding DNA: TGCAGCGTTGGGCTTTCTGGAAACACCATATATTTT.

This CDR3 reads CASSLGQGIRGANVLTF. CDR3 coding DNA: TGCGCCAGCAGCTTGGGACAGGGAATCCGCGGGGCCAACGTCCTGACTTTC. This chain links TRBV5-1 with TRBJ2-6; 7 nucleotides line up with TRBD1. Germline CDR1 and CDR2: SGHRS and YFSETQ. The CDR3 has 17 amino acids. Germline trimming cut 0 bases from V and 4 bases from J; bases unmatched to any gene: 7.

This chain joins TRBV11-2 and TRBJ2-5; the match to TRBD1 covers 8 bases. Per the germline V gene, CDR1 is SGHAT and CDR2 is FQNNGV. This CDR3 spans 14 amino acids. The junction had 4 bases not matched to a gene; V was cut back by 5 bases and J by 2 bases. The CDR3 region is CASSHDRGQETQYF. The CDR3 bases are TGTGCCAGCAGCCACGACAGGGGACAAGAGACCCAGTACTTC.

The chain combines TRBV28 with TRBJ1-1; no reliable D call. Germline CDR1 MDHEN, CDR2 SYDVKM. The CDR3 is made up of 15 amino acids. Trimming shortened V by 2 bases and J by 3 bases, and 13 bases separated the two germline ends. The CDR3 DNA reads as TGTGCCAGCAGTTTACCCCCGGCAGGTCACACTGAAGCTTTCTTT. The encoded protein is CASSLPPAGHTEAFF. Full variable domain (outside the CDR3, taken from reference TRBV28 and TRBJ1-1): DVKVTQSSRYLVKRTGEKVFLECVQDMDHENMFWYRQDPGLGLRLIYFSYDVKMKEKGDIPEGYSVSREKKERFSLILESASTNQTSMYLCASSLPPAGHTEAFFGQGTRLTVV.

V and J are TRBV5-4 and TRBJ2-2; 7 nucleotides match TRBD1. The germline V gene encodes CDR1 SGHNT and CDR2 YYREEE (reference sequence). The CDR3 consists of 15 residues. J lost 5 bases, V lost 0 bases, and 4 bases had no gene match. The CDR3 here is CASSLGDSLTGELFF. Written as DNA, the CDR3 is TGTGCCAGCAGCTTGGGGGACAGCCTTACCGGGGAGCTGTTTTTT.

J is TRBJ2-3 and V is TRBV5-4; maybe TRBD2 (6 bases). The CDR3 covers 15 residues. Per germline, CDR1 SGHNT and CDR2 YYREEE (reference sequence). Trimming removed 0 bases at V and 1 base at J, with 9 bases between. The DNA for the CDR3 is TGTGCCAGCAGCTTGGCTAGCGCCGGCACAGATACGCAGTATTTT. Translated, it gives CASSLASAGTDTQYF.

V is TRBV28 and J is TRBJ2-2; D is possibly TRBD1 (6 bases). Trimming cost V 8 bases and J 4 bases, with 11 bases left between them. Germline CDR1 MDHEN, CDR2 SYDVKM. The CDR3 sequence is 13 residues long. The CDR3 is CASYRVSTGELFF. In nucleotides, the CDR3 is TGTGCCAGCTACAGGGTTAGCACCGGGGAGCTGTTTTTT.